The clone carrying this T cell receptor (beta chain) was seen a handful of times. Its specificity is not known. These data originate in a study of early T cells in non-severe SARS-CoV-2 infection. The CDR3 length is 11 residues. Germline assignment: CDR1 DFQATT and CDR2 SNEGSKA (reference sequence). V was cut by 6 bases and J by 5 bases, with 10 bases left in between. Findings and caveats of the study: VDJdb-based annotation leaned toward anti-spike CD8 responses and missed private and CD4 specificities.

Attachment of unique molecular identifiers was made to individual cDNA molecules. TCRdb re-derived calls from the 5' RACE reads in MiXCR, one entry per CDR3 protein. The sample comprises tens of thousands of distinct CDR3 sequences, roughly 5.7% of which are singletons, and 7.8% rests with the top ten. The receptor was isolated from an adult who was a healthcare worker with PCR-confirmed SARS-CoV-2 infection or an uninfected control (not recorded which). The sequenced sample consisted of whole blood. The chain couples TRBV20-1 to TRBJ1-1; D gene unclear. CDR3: CSAYPRTEAFF. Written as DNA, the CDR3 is TGCAGTGCATACCCGAGGACTGAAGCTTTCTTT.